These 7 T cell receptor beta chains originate from one sample sequenced in a study of cytomegalovirus exposure and HLA in healthy donors. PCR amplification relied on 60 Vbeta primers (plus 13 Jbeta primers). Repertoires were generated with immunoSEQ multiplex PCR, while TCRdb's copy carries only in-frame clones and drops some. The data hold some 220,000 clones, with just under 80% observed a single time. Sample: PBMCs. All receptors come from a boy under 18 in good health and CMV-seronegative.

The gene calls are TRBV30 and TRBJ1-1, with TRBD1 identical over 8 bases. The CDR3 runs to 13 residues. Germline V gene data show CDR1 as GTSNPN and CDR2 as SVGIG (reference sequence). The ends lost 1 base at V and 5 bases at J; junction bases unmatched: 3. The CDR3 loop is CAWSATGGTEAFF. The CDR3, as DNA: TGTGCCTGGAGTGCTACAGGGGGAACTGAAGCTTTCTTT.

The chain couples TRBV10-3 to TRBJ2-7, with TRBD2 identical over 7 bases. V dropped 0 bases and J dropped 4; count of bases not matched to a gene: 6. Germline CDR1 ENHRY, CDR2 SYGVKD. The CDR3 runs 15 residues. CDR3 loop: CAISESGRGAYEQYF. DNA of the CDR3: TGTGCCATCAGTGAGTCGGGGAGGGGTGCGTACGAGCAGTACTTC.

This chain connects TRBV6-1 to TRBJ2-7; a possible D gene is TRBD1 (6 bases). Looked up from germline, CDR1 is MNHNS and CDR2 is SASEGT. The V and J ends lost 2 bases and 2 bases respectively, with 16 bases between them. The CDR3 runs 16 residues. CDR3 sequence reads: CASSELRTAGAYEQYF. The CDR3 DNA follows: TGTGCCAGCAGTGAACTGCGGACAGCCGGCGCCTACGAGCAGTACTTC.

This clone was seen once. One end of the junction is discordant with germline, which a read error may explain. The V call is TRBV5-4, the J call TRBJ2-3, with 9 bases fitting TRBD2. This CDR3 is 17 amino acids long. CDR1 is SGHNT, CDR2 YYREEE, per germline (reference sequence). The CDR3 spells CASSQRRSGGTTDTQYF. In DNA form, the CDR3 reads TGCGCCAGCAGCCAACGAAGGAGCGGGGGGACCACAGATACGCAGTATTTT.

The J gene is TRBJ2-7, the V gene TRBV7-2, with D maybe TRBD1 (6 bases). Germline CDR1 SGHTA, CDR2 FQGNSA. The CDR3 contains 13 residues. Trimming took 3 bases from V and 6 from J, leaving 12 bases between them. This chain's CDR3 is CASSFSRGGEQYF. In DNA form, the CDR3 reads TGTGCCAGCAGCTTCTCCAGGGGTGGCGAGCAGTACTTC.

The chain carries TRBV5-4 and TRBJ2-2; 11 bases are a match to TRBD2. The CDR3 runs to 17 residues. V was clipped by 0 bases and J by 5 bases; unmatched bases: 6. The germline CDR1 and CDR2 sequences are SGHNT and YYREEE (reference sequence). The CDR3 sequence is CASSLASGGSRTGELFF. The CDR3 bases are TGTGCCAGCAGCTTGGCTAGCGGGGGGTCTCGGACCGGGGAGCTGTTTTTT.

The chain employs TRBV11-3 and TRBJ2-5, with 10 nucleotides matching TRBD1. CDR1 and CDR2 (germline): SGHNT, YENEEA. J gave up 5 bases and V 3 bases, and 6 bases lay outside the gene matches. This CDR3 contains 15 residues. In nucleotides, the CDR3 is TGTGCCAGCAGCTTGGGACAGGGGAGTTTGGAGACCCAGTACTTC. It specifies CASSLGQGSLETQYF.